This TCR beta chain was recovered during a study of T-cell memory formation after mild COVID-19. Whole-study results and caveats: Clones that got smaller from day 15 to 85 had even CD4/CD8, while clones growing later tipped toward CD4+.

Each CDR3 protein is one row after TCRdb ran MiXCR on the 5' RACE reads. The sample contains about 340,000 distinct CDR3 sequences, 20% to 25% of which appear only once. This clonotype was seen a few times. Its antigen is undetermined. The CDR3 runs 15 residues. Germline V CDR1 and CDR2: SGHTA, FQGNSA. The V and J ends lost 3 bases and 0 bases respectively, with 9 bases between them. The J gene is TRBJ2-1, the V gene TRBV7-2; D is unclear. Sequencing used PBMCs or a T cell subset sorted from them (not recorded which). This sequence originates from a man aged 18 to 30 who had mild COVID-19 (a few samples of this study predate the infection). Cell type and time point are not known. The CDR3 loop reads CASSFQESSYNEQFF. The CDR3 coding sequence is TGTGCCAGCAGCTTCCAGGAGAGCTCCTACAATGAGCAGTTCTTC.